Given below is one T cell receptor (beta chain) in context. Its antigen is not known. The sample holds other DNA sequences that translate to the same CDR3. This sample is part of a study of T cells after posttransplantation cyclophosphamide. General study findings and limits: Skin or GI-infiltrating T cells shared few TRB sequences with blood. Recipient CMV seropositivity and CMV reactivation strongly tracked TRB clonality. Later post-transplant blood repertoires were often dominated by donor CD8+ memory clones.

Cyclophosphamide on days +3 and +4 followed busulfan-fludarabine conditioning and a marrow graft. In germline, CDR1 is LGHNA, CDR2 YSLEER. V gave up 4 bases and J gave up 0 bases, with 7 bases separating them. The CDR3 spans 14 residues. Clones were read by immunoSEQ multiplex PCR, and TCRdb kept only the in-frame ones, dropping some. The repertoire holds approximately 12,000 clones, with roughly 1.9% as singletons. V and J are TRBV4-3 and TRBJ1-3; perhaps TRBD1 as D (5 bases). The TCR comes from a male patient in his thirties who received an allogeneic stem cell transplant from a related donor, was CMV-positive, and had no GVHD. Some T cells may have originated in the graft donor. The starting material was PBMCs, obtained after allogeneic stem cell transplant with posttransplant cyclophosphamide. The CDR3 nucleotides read TGCGCCAGCAGCCCCGGGGGCTCTGGAAACACCATATATTTT. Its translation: CASSPGGSGNTIYF.